This is a list of T cell receptor beta chains from one sample in a study of CD8+ T cells in alopecia areata. Method: immunoSEQ multiplex PCR; TCRdb's copy keeps in-frame clones and lacks some. The data hold 120,000 or so clones, with 61% observed a single time. The source was CD4+ T cells sorted from blood, collected at week 4, from a patient treated with tofacitinib. The receptors shown here come from a human donor with alopecia areata. Each CDR3 is given with its conserved first and last residue. D genes are given only for firm matches. Clone size is stated in some rows and not others, as once, few, many or a class when expanded.

>TRBJ1-6|-|TRBV5-6|-
CASSLARVNSPLHF
TGTGCCAGCAGCTTGGCCAGGGTTAATTCACCCCTCCACTTT
>TRBJ2-1|-|TRBV9|TRBD2
CASSPGLSYNEQFF
TGTGCCAGCAGCCCGGGACTAAGTTACAATGAGCAGTTCTTC
>TRBJ2-1|few|TRBV28|-
CASVGLIHNEQFF
TGTGCCAGCGTAGGACTAATCCACAATGAGCAGTTCTTC
>TRBJ1-4|-|TRBV6-5|TRBD1
CASSYSSGQGGEKLFF
TGTGCCAGCAGTTACTCCTCGGGACAGGGAGGGGAAAAACTGTTTTTT
>TRBJ1-3|few|TRBV5-4|TRBD1
CASSPGTGTSRDTIYF
TGTGCCAGCAGCCCCGGGACAGGGACGAGTCGAGACACCATATATTTT
>TRBJ1-5|-|TRBV30|-
CASGQADQPQHF
TGTGCCTCCGGGCAGGCCGATCAGCCCCAGCATTTT
>TRBJ2-4|few|TRBV28|TRBD2
CASSSRTSGNIQYF
TGTGCCAGCAGTTCGAGGACTAGCGGAAACATTCAGTACTTC
>TRBJ2-7|-|TRBV5-4|TRBD2
CASSAGTSFSEQYF
TGTGCCAGCAGCGCCGGGACTAGCTTTTCCGAGCAGTACTTC
>TRBJ1-1|-|TRBV25-1|TRBD1
CASRPRQGGYTEAFF
TGTGCCAGCAGGCCCAGACAGGGGGGTTATACTGAAGCTTTCTTT
>TRBJ1-1|-|TRBV11-2|-
CASSSSWHEAFF
TGTGCCAGCAGCTCCAGCTGGCATGAAGCTTTCTTT
>TRBJ2-1|-|TRBV29-1|-
CSVPRRGSNEQFF
TGCAGCGTTCCCAGGAGGGGTAGCAATGAGCAGTTCTTC
>TRBJ2-5|-|TRBV5-1|TRBD2
CASSRAGVEETQYF
TGCGCCAGCAGCCGAGCGGGGGTAGAAGAGACCCAGTACTTC
>TRBJ2-1|-|TRBV30|-
CAWSVAGGTPYNEQFF
TGTGCCTGGAGTGTAGCGGGTGGTACGCCCTACAATGAGCAGTTCTTC
>TRBJ1-5|-|TRBV2|TRBD1
CASSQGQGGQPQHF
TGTGCCAGCAGCCAGGGACAGGGAGGTCAGCCCCAGCATTTT
>TRBJ1-1|-|TRBV7-8|-
CASSRGALEAFF
TGTGCCAGCAGCCGGGGGGCATTGGAGGCTTTCTTT
>TRBJ1-5|-|TRBV6-1|-
CASSEATPGSNQPQHF
TGTGCCAGCAGTGAAGCCACGCCGGGGAGCAATCAGCCCCAGCATTTT
>TRBJ1-5|few|TRBV15|-
CATSRDPEDQPQHF
TGTGCCACCAGCAGAGATCCGGAGGACCAGCCCCAGCATTTT
>TRBJ1-4|-|TRBV27|-
CASSLGLGGGREKLFF
TGTGCCAGCAGTTTAGGATTGGGCGGGGGTCGTGAAAAACTGTTTTTT
>TRBJ2-5|-|TRBV4-3|TRBD1
CASSLSYRGVGETQYF
TGCGCCAGCAGCCTTTCATACAGGGGAGTTGGAGAGACCCAGTACTTC
>TRBJ1-1|-|TRBV19|-
CASSIRRNTEAFF
TGTGCCAGTAGTATTCGGCGGAACACTGAAGCTTTCTTT
>TRBJ2-1|-|TRBV9|TRBD2
CASSVAGGPGDEQFF
TGTGCCAGCAGCGTAGCGGGGGGGCCAGGGGATGAGCAGTTCTTC
>TRBJ2-1|-|TRBV5-6|TRBD2
CASSLGLLAGKEQFF
TGTGCCAGCAGCTTGGGGCTACTAGCGGGAAAAGAGCAGTTCTTC
>TRBJ2-6|-|TRBV29-1|TRBD2
CSVEDRGGGSGANVLTF
TGCAGCGTTGAAGATCGCGGCGGGGGTTCTGGGGCCAACGTCCTGACTTTC
>TRBJ2-1|few|TRBV25-1|TRBD2
CASSEPQGGYEQFF
TGTGCCAGCAGTGAACCCCAGGGAGGGTATGAGCAGTTCTTC
>TRBJ1-5|few|TRBV21-1|-
CARPRDQPQHF
TGTGCCAGGCCCCGGGATCAGCCCCAGCATTTT
>TRBJ2-7|-|TRBV6-6|-
CASSYVGEEQYF
TGTGCCAGCAGTTACGTCGGGGAAGAGCAGTACTTC
>TRBJ2-2|-|TRBV9|-
CASSVGQGFDTGELFF
TGTGCCAGCAGCGTAGGGCAGGGCTTCGACACCGGGGAGCTGTTTTTT
>TRBJ1-1|-|TRBV10-3|-
CAISLKGTEAFF
TGTGCCATCAGCCTGAAGGGCACTGAAGCTTTCTTT
>TRBJ2-3|-|TRBV7-2|-
CASSPVRTDTQYF
TGTGCCAGCAGCCCTGTTCGCACAGATACGCAGTATTTT
>TRBJ2-3|-|TRBV10-3|TRBD2
CAISTSGSTDTQYF
TGTGCCATCAGTACTAGCGGGAGCACAGATACGCAGTATTTT
>TRBJ2-5|-|TRBV7-7|-
CASSFTPSSQETQYF
TGTGCCAGCAGCTTCACCCCTAGCAGCCAAGAGACCCAGTACTTC
>TRBJ1-1|-|TRBV30|-
CAWSSYTEAFF
TGTGCCTGGAGCTCGTACACTGAAGCTTTCTTT
>TRBJ1-5|-|TRBV5-1|-
CASSFGIGNRAGGNQPQHF
TGCGCCAGCAGCTTCGGTATTGGGAACAGGGCGGGGGGCAATCAGCCCCAGCATTTT